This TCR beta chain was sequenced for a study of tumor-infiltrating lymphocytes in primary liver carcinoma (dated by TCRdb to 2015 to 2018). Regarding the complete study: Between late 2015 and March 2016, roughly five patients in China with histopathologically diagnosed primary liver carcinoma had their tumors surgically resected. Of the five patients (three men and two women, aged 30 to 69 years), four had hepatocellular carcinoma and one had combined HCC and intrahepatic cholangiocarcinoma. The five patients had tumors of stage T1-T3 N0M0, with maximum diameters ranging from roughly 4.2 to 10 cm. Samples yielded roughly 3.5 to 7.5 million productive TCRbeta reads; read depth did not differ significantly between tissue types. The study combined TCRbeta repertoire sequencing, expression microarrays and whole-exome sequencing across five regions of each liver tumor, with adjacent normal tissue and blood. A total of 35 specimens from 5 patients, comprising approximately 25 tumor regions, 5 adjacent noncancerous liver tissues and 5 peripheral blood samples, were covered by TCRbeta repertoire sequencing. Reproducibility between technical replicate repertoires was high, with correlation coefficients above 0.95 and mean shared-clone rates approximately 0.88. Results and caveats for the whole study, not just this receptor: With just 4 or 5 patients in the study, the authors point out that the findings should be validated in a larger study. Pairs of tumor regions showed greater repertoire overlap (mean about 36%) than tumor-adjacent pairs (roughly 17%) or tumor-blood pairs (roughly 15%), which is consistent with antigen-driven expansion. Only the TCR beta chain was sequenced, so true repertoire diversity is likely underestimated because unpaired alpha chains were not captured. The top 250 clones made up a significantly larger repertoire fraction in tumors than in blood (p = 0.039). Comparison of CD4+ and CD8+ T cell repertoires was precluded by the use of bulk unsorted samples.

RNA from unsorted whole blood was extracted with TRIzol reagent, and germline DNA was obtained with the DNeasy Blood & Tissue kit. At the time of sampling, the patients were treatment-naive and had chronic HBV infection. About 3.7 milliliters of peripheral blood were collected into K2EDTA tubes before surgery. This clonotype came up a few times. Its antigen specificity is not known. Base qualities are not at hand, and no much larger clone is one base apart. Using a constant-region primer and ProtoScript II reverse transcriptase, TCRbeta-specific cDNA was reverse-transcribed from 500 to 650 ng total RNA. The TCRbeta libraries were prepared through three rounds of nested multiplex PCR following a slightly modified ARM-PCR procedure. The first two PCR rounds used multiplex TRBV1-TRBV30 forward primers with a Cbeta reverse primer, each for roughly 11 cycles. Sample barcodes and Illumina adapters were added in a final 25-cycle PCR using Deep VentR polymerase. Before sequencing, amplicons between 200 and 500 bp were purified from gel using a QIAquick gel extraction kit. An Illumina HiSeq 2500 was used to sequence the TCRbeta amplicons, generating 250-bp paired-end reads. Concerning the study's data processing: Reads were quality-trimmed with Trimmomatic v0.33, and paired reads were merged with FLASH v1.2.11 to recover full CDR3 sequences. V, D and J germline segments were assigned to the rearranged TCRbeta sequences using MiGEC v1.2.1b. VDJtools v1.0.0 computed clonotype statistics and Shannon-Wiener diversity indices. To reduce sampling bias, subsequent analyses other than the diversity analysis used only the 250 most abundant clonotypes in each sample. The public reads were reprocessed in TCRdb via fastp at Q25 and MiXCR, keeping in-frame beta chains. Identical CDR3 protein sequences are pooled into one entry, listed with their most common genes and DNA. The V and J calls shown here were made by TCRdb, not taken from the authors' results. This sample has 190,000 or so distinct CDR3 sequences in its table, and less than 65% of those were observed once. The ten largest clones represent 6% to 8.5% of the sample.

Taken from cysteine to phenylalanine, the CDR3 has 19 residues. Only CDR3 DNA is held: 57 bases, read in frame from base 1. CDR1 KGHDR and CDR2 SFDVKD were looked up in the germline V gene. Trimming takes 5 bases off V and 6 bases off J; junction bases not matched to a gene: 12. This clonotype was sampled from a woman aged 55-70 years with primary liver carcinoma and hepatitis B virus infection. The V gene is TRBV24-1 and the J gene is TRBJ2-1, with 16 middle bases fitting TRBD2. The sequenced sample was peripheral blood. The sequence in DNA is TGTGCCACCAGTGCTTTCCCGGGACTAGCGGGAGGGCCAAGCAATGAGCAGTTCTTC. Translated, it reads CATSAFPGLAGGPSNEQFF.